The following is a TCR beta chain sequence with its context. No antigen is known for it. The data were taken from a study of blood T cells in healthy people across ages. Overall study findings and caveats: The authors considered diversity estimates from one million T cells to be underestimates. Whereas aged donors had fewer naive CD4+ cells, long-lived donors had more of them and higher diversity.

A J-beta primer mix and a sample-barcoded 5' primer were used in a second PCR of roughly 7 to 12 cycles. A tag from a template-switch adaptor with 12 random nucleotides marked each cDNA molecule. MiXCR, applied by TCRdb to the 5' RACE reads, yields one record per CDR3 protein. The sample carries some 1.8 million distinct CDR3 sequences, approximately 39% recorded once. Aged roughly 6 to 95, donors were systemically healthy Caucasians from Russia. With 4 bases clipped from V and 0 bases from J, the junction kept 4 bases outside the gene matches. Germline V gene sequence: CDR1 SGHRS, CDR2 YFSETQ. The CDR3 is 17 amino acids.

The source material was blood. This TCR came from a human donor in good health. This chain uses TRBV5-1 with TRBJ2-3; 14 nucleotides match TRBD2. Here the CDR3 DNA reads TGCGCCAGCAGCGTGGGACTAGCGGGGGATAGCACAGATACGCAGTATTTT. Protein: CASSVGLAGDSTDTQYF.